This T cell receptor beta chain originates from a study of cytomegalovirus exposure and HLA in healthy donors. About the study: Per a later analysis, the approximately 690 first-cohort and fewer than 150 validation repertoires shared one platform. Study findings and constraints: Investigators reported around 150 TCR beta chains as tied to cytomegalovirus. According to a subsequent analysis, TCR clusters from the first cohort were inclined to appear together in the roughly 120 validation repertoires.

The donors were members of the approximately 120-subject validation cohort (separate from the approximately 670-subject first cohort). As concerns this clone: Its antigen is not identified.

The assay was immunoSEQ multiplex PCR, and TCRdb's table has in-frame clones only and misses some. The table lists more than 140,000 clones, 70% to 90% of them singletons. Germline V CDR1 and CDR2: SGHRS, YFSETQ. The J segment lost 3 bases and the V segment lost 4 bases, leaving 7 bases of the junction unmatched. This CDR3 has 14 amino acids. The genes are TRBV5-1 and TRBJ2-7; 7 bases line up with TRBD1. This clonotype was sampled from a woman between 18 and 30 years old in good health and CMV-seropositive. What was sequenced was PBMCs. The chain's CDR3 is CASSGDSPNYEQYF. DNA for the CDR3: TGCGCCAGCAGCGGGGACAGCCCAAACTACGAGCAGTACTTC.